A selection of T cell receptor beta chains follows, all from one sample in a study of radiotherapy plus CTLA-4 blockade in lung cancer. Profiling relied on immunoSEQ multiplex PCR, and the TCRdb table lists in-frame clones only, not all of them. This table holds some 73,000 clones, about 79% found once. The source was peripheral blood, collected from a patient treated with radiotherapy plus ipilimumab. The receptors were sampled from a human donor with non-small cell lung cancer whose response to radiotherapy plus ipilimumab could not be evaluated. Some clones in this sample may be carry-over from other donors' samples. Both conserved end residues are part of each CDR3. Each record gives: clone size, D gene, J gene, V gene, CDR3 protein, CDR3 DNA. D genes are given only for firm matches. Clone size is given for some rows only: seen once, a few or many times, or a class if the clone is expanded.

clone size: .
D gene: .
J gene: TRBJ2-5
V gene: TRBV6-5
CDR3 protein: CASSFIAQAWETQYF
CDR3 DNA: TGTGCCAGCAGTTTCATAGCACAGGCCTGGGAGACCCAGTACTTC

clone size: .
D gene: .
J gene: TRBJ1-5
V gene: TRBV21-1
CDR3 protein: CASSIRGPQNQPQHF
CDR3 DNA: TGTGCCAGCAGCATCAGGGGCCCACAGAATCAGCCCCAGCATTTT

clone size: .
D gene: .
J gene: TRBJ1-6
V gene: TRBV7-2
CDR3 protein: CASSRGGGGPYNSPLHF
CDR3 DNA: TGTGCCAGCAGCCGAGGTGGGGGGGGCCCCTATAATTCACCCCTCCACTTT

clone size: .
D gene: .
J gene: TRBJ1-1
V gene: TRBV5-1
CDR3 protein: CASRKGAVNTEAFF
CDR3 DNA: TGCGCCAGCAGGAAGGGAGCCGTGAACACTGAAGCTTTCTTT

clone size: .
D gene: .
J gene: TRBJ2-2
V gene: TRBV5-1
CDR3 protein: CASSFSGPGTGELFF
CDR3 DNA: TGCGCCAGCAGCTTCTCAGGGCCGGGCACCGGGGAGCTGTTTTTT

clone size: few
D gene: .
J gene: TRBJ1-5
V gene: TRBV6-1
CDR3 protein: CASSVRSPNQPQHF
CDR3 DNA: TGTGCCAGCAGTGTAAGGAGTCCCAATCAGCCCCAGCATTTT

clone size: .
D gene: TRBD2
J gene: TRBJ2-1
V gene: TRBV11-2
CDR3 protein: CASSLGTRVEQFF
CDR3 DNA: TGTGCCAGCAGCTTAGGGACTAGGGTTGAGCAGTTCTTC

clone size: .
D gene: .
J gene: TRBJ1-2
V gene: TRBV28
CDR3 protein: CASSLSAGHLGGYTF
CDR3 DNA: TGTGCCAGCAGTTTATCCGCAGGGCACCTGGGGGGCTACACCTTC

clone size: .
D gene: .
J gene: TRBJ2-2
V gene: TRBV28
CDR3 protein: CASTQIANTGELFF
CDR3 DNA: TGTGCCAGCACCCAGATCGCGAACACCGGGGAGCTGTTTTTT

clone size: .
D gene: .
J gene: TRBJ2-6
V gene: TRBV7-2
CDR3 protein: CASSHSPPGANVLTF
CDR3 DNA: TGTGCCAGCAGCCATAGTCCGCCTGGGGCCAACGTCCTGACTTTC

clone size: .
D gene: TRBD2
J gene: TRBJ2-5
V gene: TRBV5-1
CDR3 protein: CASSYSGGAGQETQYF
CDR3 DNA: TGCGCCAGCAGCTATAGCGGGGGGGCCGGCCAAGAGACCCAGTACTTC

clone size: once
D gene: .
J gene: TRBJ2-2
V gene: TRBV7-9
CDR3 protein: CASSLGPGVLFF
CDR3 DNA: TGTGCCAGCAGCTTAGGCCCGGGGGTGCTGTTTTTT

clone size: .
D gene: .
J gene: TRBJ1-2
V gene: TRBV29-1
CDR3 protein: CSVEKEGHTF
CDR3 DNA: TGCAGCGTTGAAAAGGAGGGACACACCTTC

clone size: .
D gene: .
J gene: TRBJ2-2
V gene: TRBV28
CDR3 protein: CASSQRSTGELFF
CDR3 DNA: TGTGCCAGCAGTCAGAGGAGCACCGGGGAGCTGTTTTTT

clone size: .
D gene: .
J gene: TRBJ1-3
V gene: TRBV14
CDR3 protein: CASSPTGTFSGNTIYF
CDR3 DNA: TGTGCCAGCAGCCCGACAGGCACCTTCTCTGGAAACACCATATATTTT

clone size: once
D gene: TRBD1
J gene: TRBJ2-3
V gene: TRBV2
CDR3 protein: CASSVEGAIRTDTQYF
CDR3 DNA: TGTGCCAGCAGTGTCGAGGGGGCCATCCGGACAGATACGCAGTATTTT

clone size: .
D gene: TRBD1
J gene: TRBJ1-4
V gene: TRBV5-1
CDR3 protein: CASSKWTGVNEKLFF
CDR3 DNA: TGCGCCAGCAGCAAGTGGACAGGGGTTAATGAAAAACTGTTTTTT

clone size: few
D gene: TRBD1
J gene: TRBJ1-2
V gene: TRBV10-2
CDR3 protein: CASSVIGTGGRSDYGYTF
CDR3 DNA: TGCGCCAGCAGTGTTATTGGGACAGGGGGCCGATCGGACTATGGCTACACCTTC

clone size: .
D gene: TRBD1
J gene: TRBJ1-6
V gene: TRBV5-8
CDR3 protein: CASSMGTEGSPLHF
CDR3 DNA: TGTGCCAGCAGCATGGGGACAGAAGGTTCACCCCTCCACTTT

clone size: .
D gene: .
J gene: TRBJ1-6
V gene: TRBV11-2
CDR3 protein: CASSLETDYNSPLHF
CDR3 DNA: TGTGCCAGCAGCCTCGAGACAGATTATAATTCCCCCCTCCACTTT

clone size: .
D gene: TRBD1
J gene: TRBJ1-6
V gene: TRBV5-5
CDR3 protein: CASSPHRGRNSPLHF
CDR3 DNA: TGTGCCAGCAGCCCTCACAGGGGGCGGAATTCACCCCTCCACTTT

clone size: .
D gene: .
J gene: TRBJ2-3
V gene: TRBV10-3
CDR3 protein: CAMRPGALYTDTQYF
CDR3 DNA: TGTGCCATGCGCCCAGGGGCCTTATACACAGATACGCAGTATTTT

clone size: .
D gene: .
J gene: TRBJ2-2
V gene: TRBV4-1
CDR3 protein: CASSHGPGELFF
CDR3 DNA: TGCGCCAGCAGCCATGGCCCCGGGGAGCTGTTTTTT

clone size: once
D gene: TRBD1
J gene: TRBJ1-6
V gene: TRBV7-8
CDR3 protein: CASSLGQGGSPLHF
CDR3 DNA: TGTGCCAGCAGCTTGGGACAGGGAGGCTCACCCCTCCACTTT

clone size: .
D gene: TRBD1
J gene: TRBJ2-7
V gene: TRBV10-2
CDR3 protein: CASSDGTASYEQYF
CDR3 DNA: TGCGCCAGCAGTGATGGGACAGCTAGCTACGAGCAGTACTTC

clone size: once
D gene: .
J gene: TRBJ2-5
V gene: TRBV28
CDR3 protein: CASSPPTPGQETQYF
CDR3 DNA: TGTGCCAGCAGTCCCCCCACCCCCGGCCAAGAGACCCAGTACTTC

clone size: .
D gene: TRBD1
J gene: TRBJ2-7
V gene: TRBV7-8
CDR3 protein: CASSSLLGFAGQGALYEQYF
CDR3 DNA: TGTGCCAGCAGTTCCCTTTTGGGCTTCGCGGGACAGGGGGCACTCTACGAGCAGTACTTC

clone size: .
D gene: TRBD1
J gene: TRBJ2-7
V gene: TRBV7-9
CDR3 protein: CASTPRGTGASYEQYF
CDR3 DNA: TGTGCCAGCACCCCCCGAGGGACAGGGGCTTCCTACGAGCAGTACTTC

clone size: .
D gene: .
J gene: TRBJ1-1
V gene: TRBV7-2
CDR3 protein: CASSLLTGMVTEAFF
CDR3 DNA: TGTGCCAGCAGCTTACTGACAGGCATGGTTACTGAAGCTTTCTTT

clone size: .
D gene: TRBD1
J gene: TRBJ1-5
V gene: TRBV5-4
CDR3 protein: CASSLGTGTNQPQHF
CDR3 DNA: TGTGCCAGCAGCTTGGGGACAGGGACCAATCAGCCCCAGCATTTT

clone size: .
D gene: TRBD2
J gene: TRBJ2-7
V gene: TRBV18
CDR3 protein: CASSPSQRGGLYEQYF
CDR3 DNA: TGTGCCAGCTCACCATCTCAGCGGGGGGGCCTCTACGAGCAGTACTTC

clone size: .
D gene: .
J gene: TRBJ1-5
V gene: TRBV6-1
CDR3 protein: CASSAGAIYQPQHF
CDR3 DNA: TGTGCCAGCAGTGCAGGGGCTATCTATCAGCCCCAGCATTTT

clone size: .
D gene: .
J gene: TRBJ1-2
V gene: TRBV6-5
CDR3 protein: CASSSRESYGYTF
CDR3 DNA: TGTGCCAGCAGTTCAAGAGAAAGCTATGGCTACACCTTC

clone size: .
D gene: .
J gene: TRBJ2-5
V gene: TRBV10-3
CDR3 protein: CAIRSGGGQETQYF
CDR3 DNA: TGTGCCATCAGGTCCGGTGGGGGGCAAGAGACCCAGTACTTC

clone size: .
D gene: TRBD1
J gene: TRBJ2-3
V gene: TRBV19
CDR3 protein: CASSIGTGDTDTQYF
CDR3 DNA: TGTGCCAGTAGTATAGGGACAGGGGACACAGATACGCAGTATTTT

clone size: once
D gene: .
J gene: TRBJ1-1
V gene: TRBV5-8
CDR3 protein: CASRMIQGNTEAFF
CDR3 DNA: TGTGCCAGCAGAATGATACAGGGGAACACTGAAGCTTTCTTT

clone size: .
D gene: TRBD1
J gene: TRBJ1-1
V gene: TRBV27
CDR3 protein: CASSFQGAVEAFF
CDR3 DNA: TGTGCCAGCAGTTTTCAGGGGGCTGTTGAAGCTTTCTTT

clone size: .
D gene: .
J gene: TRBJ1-4
V gene: TRBV7-2
CDR3 protein: CASSLGGRANEKLFF
CDR3 DNA: TGTGCCAGCAGCTTAGGAGGCAGGGCTAATGAAAAACTGTTTTTT

clone size: .
D gene: TRBD1
J gene: TRBJ1-6
V gene: TRBV19
CDR3 protein: CASSMRGQGTSPLHF
CDR3 DNA: TGTGCCAGTAGTATGCGGGGACAGGGAACTTCACCCCTCCACTTT

clone size: .
D gene: TRBD1
J gene: TRBJ2-7
V gene: TRBV29-1
CDR3 protein: CSVEEGTGGYEQYF
CDR3 DNA: TGCAGCGTTGAAGAGGGGACAGGGGGGTACGAGCAGTACTTC

clone size: .
D gene: TRBD1
J gene: TRBJ1-1
V gene: TRBV5-4
CDR3 protein: CASSLSGGGSSTEAFF
CDR3 DNA: TGTGCCAGCAGCTTATCAGGAGGGGGCAGTTCGACTGAAGCTTTCTTT

clone size: .
D gene: .
J gene: TRBJ1-5
V gene: TRBV7-2
CDR3 protein: CASSLDGLVSNQPQHF
CDR3 DNA: TGTGCCAGCAGCTTAGATGGGCTGGTTAGCAATCAGCCCCAGCATTTT

clone size: few
D gene: .
J gene: TRBJ1-1
V gene: TRBV2
CDR3 protein: CASWALKSEAFF
CDR3 DNA: TGTGCCAGCTGGGCCTTGAAGTCTGAAGCTTTCTTT

clone size: .
D gene: .
J gene: TRBJ1-1
V gene: TRBV28
CDR3 protein: CASSTGPSDAFF
CDR3 DNA: TGTGCCAGCAGCACTGGGCCGTCTGATGCTTTCTTT

clone size: .
D gene: .
J gene: TRBJ1-2
V gene: TRBV19
CDR3 protein: CASSPTGTGNYGYTF
CDR3 DNA: TGTGCCAGTAGTCCCACGGGCACAGGCAACTATGGCTACACCTTC

clone size: .
D gene: TRBD1
J gene: TRBJ1-4
V gene: TRBV4-3
CDR3 protein: CASSQADRPNEKLFF
CDR3 DNA: TGCGCCAGCAGCCAAGCGGACAGGCCTAATGAAAAACTGTTTTTT

clone size: many
D gene: TRBD1
J gene: TRBJ1-3
V gene: TRBV6-1
CDR3 protein: CASKLDRVNTIYF
CDR3 DNA: TGTGCCAGCAAGCTAGACAGGGTGAACACCATATATTTT

clone size: .
D gene: .
J gene: TRBJ1-4
V gene: TRBV28
CDR3 protein: CASSLDSFDEKLFF
CDR3 DNA: TGTGCCAGCAGCCTCGACAGTTTTGATGAAAAACTGTTTTTT

clone size: .
D gene: .
J gene: TRBJ1-3
V gene: TRBV5-1
CDR3 protein: CASSSGPTGEGNTIYF
CDR3 DNA: TGCGCCAGCAGCTCGGGGCCTACGGGAGAAGGAAACACCATATATTTT

clone size: .
D gene: TRBD1
J gene: TRBJ1-1
V gene: TRBV7-9
CDR3 protein: CASSEQGGSTEAFF
CDR3 DNA: TGTGCCAGCAGCGAACAGGGGGGTTCCACTGAAGCTTTCTTT

clone size: .
D gene: .
J gene: TRBJ1-3
V gene: TRBV9
CDR3 protein: CASSKTWASSGNTIYF
CDR3 DNA: TGTGCCAGCAGCAAAACCTGGGCGAGCTCTGGAAACACCATATATTTT

clone size: few
D gene: .
J gene: TRBJ1-5
V gene: TRBV28
CDR3 protein: CASSPPSGVNQPQHF
CDR3 DNA: TGTGCCAGCAGTCCACCGTCAGGGGTTAATCAGCCCCAGCATTTT

clone size: .
D gene: .
J gene: TRBJ2-5
V gene: TRBV18
CDR3 protein: CASSRDFQETQYF
CDR3 DNA: TGTGCCAGCTCACGGGACTTTCAAGAGACCCAGTACTTC

clone size: .
D gene: TRBD1
J gene: TRBJ1-2
V gene: TRBV19
CDR3 protein: CASSIPLGTVNYGYTF
CDR3 DNA: TGTGCCAGTAGTATCCCCTTGGGGACAGTCAACTATGGCTACACCTTC

clone size: .
D gene: .
J gene: TRBJ1-3
V gene: TRBV6-5
CDR3 protein: CASSYGSGAANTIYF
CDR3 DNA: TGTGCCAGCAGTTACGGATCAGGGGCCGCAAACACCATATATTTT

clone size: .
D gene: .
J gene: TRBJ2-1
V gene: TRBV4-2
CDR3 protein: CASSRWGGVDNEQFF
CDR3 DNA: TGTGCCAGCAGCCGTTGGGGGGGCGTCGACAATGAGCAGTTCTTC

clone size: .
D gene: .
J gene: TRBJ1-2
V gene: TRBV18
CDR3 protein: CASSPSSFSNYGYTF
CDR3 DNA: TGTGCCAGCTCACCTAGCTCCTTTTCTAACTATGGCTACACCTTC

clone size: .
D gene: TRBD1
J gene: TRBJ1-2
V gene: TRBV28
CDR3 protein: CASSKPGQGKAGYTF
CDR3 DNA: TGTGCCAGCAGTAAGCCGGGACAGGGGAAGGCTGGCTACACCTTC

clone size: .
D gene: TRBD2
J gene: TRBJ2-3
V gene: TRBV9
CDR3 protein: CASSPRTSGGSLRLNTQYF
CDR3 DNA: TGTGCCAGCAGCCCCCGTACCTCCGGGGGGTCCCTCCGTTTGAATACGCAGTATTTT

clone size: .
D gene: TRBD1
J gene: TRBJ2-7
V gene: TRBV7-7
CDR3 protein: CASSTDRVGEQYF
CDR3 DNA: TGTGCTAGCAGCACTGACAGGGTTGGCGAGCAGTACTTC